The 7 T cell receptor beta chains reported below all come from one sample, sequenced in a study of monozygotic twins with inflammatory bowel disease. TCRdb re-analyzed the 5' RACE reads; it lists each CDR3 protein once, without DNA. Its table lists around 380,000 distinct CDR3 sequences. The material sequenced was blood. All receptors come from a human donor with ulcerative colitis or Crohn's disease, or a healthy co-twin of an affected twin (not recorded which).

V gene TRBV15 combines with J gene TRBJ1-1; the TCRdb D gene call, TRBD1, has no DNA to confirm it. The V gene's germline CDR1 is LNHNV and CDR2 YYDKDF (reference sequence). The CDR3 is 15 amino acids. CDR3 protein: CATSRIGEGVTEAFF.

This chain connects TRBV5-1 to TRBJ2-1; checking the TCRdb D call of TRBD2 is not possible without DNA. The CDR3 is 17 amino acids. Germline CDR1 is SGHRS and CDR2 is YFSETQ. CDR3 in amino acids: CASSSHLRESSYNEQFF. The full variable domain, with the rest looked up from reference TRBV5-1 and TRBJ2-1, is KAGVTQTPRYLIKTRGQQVTLSCSPISGHRSVSWYQQTPGQGLQFLFEYFSETQRNKGNFPGRFSGRQFSNSRSEMNVSTLELGDSALYLCASSSHLRESSYNEQFFGPGTRLTVL.

The chain joins TRBV9 to TRBJ2-2. Germline V gene data show CDR1 as SGDLS and CDR2 as YYNGEE. This CDR3 has 13 residues. The CDR3 loop is CASSVALTGELFF.

The CDR3 region is CASSQAWGEKLFF. The chain is built from TRBV3-1 and TRBJ1-4. CDR1 and CDR2 from the germline V gene are LGHDT and YNNKEL (reference sequence). The CDR3 is made up of 13 amino acids.

The genes are TRBV6-1 and TRBJ2-3. The germline CDR1 and CDR2 sequences are MNHNS and SASEGT. The CDR3 is made up of 11 amino acids. The chain's CDR3 is CASILTDTQYF.

The rearrangement joins TRBV3-1 to TRBJ1-5; TCRdb returns TRBD1, unconfirmable since there is no DNA. Germline loops: CDR1 LGHDT, CDR2 YNNKEL (reference sequence). CDR3 size: 14 residues. CDR3 in amino acids: CASSHGTGYQPQHF.

V usage is TRBV4-3 and J usage is TRBJ2-5. Germline V gene sequence: CDR1 LGHNA, CDR2 YSLEER. The CDR3 sequence is 14 residues long. CDR3 sequence reads: CASSQDRTQETQYF.